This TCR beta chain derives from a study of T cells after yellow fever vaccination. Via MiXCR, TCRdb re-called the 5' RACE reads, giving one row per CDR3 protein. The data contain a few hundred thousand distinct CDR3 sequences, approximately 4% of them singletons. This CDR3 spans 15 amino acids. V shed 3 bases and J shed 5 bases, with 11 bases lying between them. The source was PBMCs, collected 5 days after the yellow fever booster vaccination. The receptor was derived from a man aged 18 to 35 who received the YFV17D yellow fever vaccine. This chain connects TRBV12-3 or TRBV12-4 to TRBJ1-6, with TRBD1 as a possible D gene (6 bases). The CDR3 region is CASSFSQGHNSPLHF. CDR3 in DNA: TGTGCCAGCAGTTTTTCCCAGGGGCATAATTCACCCCTCCACTTT.